These 5 T cell receptor beta chains came from one sample sequenced in a study of control samples from healthy donors and cancer patients. The data were produced by immunoSEQ multiplex PCR, yet TCRdb's version contains in-frame clones alone and is incomplete. The sample carries just under 100,000 clones, 90% to 95% recorded once. The sample was blood. These receptors came from a young man in good health.

V gene TRBV6-5 combines with J gene TRBJ1-4; possible D gene TRBD1, 6 bases. The CDR3 sequence is 15 residues long. V lost 5 bases, J lost 5 bases, and 15 bases lay in between. Germline-derived CDR1 and CDR2 are MNHEY and SVGAGI. CDR3 sequence: CASSHGQMPNEKLFF. The CDR3 DNA reads as TGTGCCAGCAGTCACGGACAGATGCCGAATGAAAAACTGTTTTTT.

The chain carries TRBV7-9 and TRBJ1-2; unclear D gene. CDR1 is SEHNR, CDR2 FQNEAQ, per germline (reference sequence). V was shortened by 11 bases and J by 8 bases, with 24 bases between the two germline ends. This CDR3 is 14 amino acids long. The CDR3 here is CAVPTNTLVGGYTF. The CDR3, as DNA: TGTGCCGTACCTACAAATACCCTTGTAGGAGGCTACACCTTC.

In its sample, this clone was seen once. The chain uses TRBV19 and TRBJ1-1, with D uncertain. The CDR3 is 12 amino acids. V was trimmed by 7 bases and J by 3 bases, leaving 9 bases between them. Germline V gene data show CDR1 as LNHDA and CDR2 as SQIVND (reference sequence). The CDR3 DNA sequence: TGTGCCAGTACCGGGTGGGACACTGAAGCTTTCTTT. Its protein is CASTGWDTEAFF.

This sequence joins TRBV5-1 and TRBJ1-2; 12 bases are shared with TRBD1. Trimming removed 4 bases from V and 5 bases from J; junction bases left unmatched: 6. From germline, CDR1 is SGHRS and CDR2 YFSETQ. The CDR3 length is 15 residues. CDR3 coding DNA: TGCGCCAGCAGCGAGGGACAGGGGGCAAAGTATGGCTACACCTTC. Its translation: CASSEGQGAKYGYTF.

The table lists this clone with a count of one. The CDR3 protein is CASSQEGIGQPQHF. In nucleotides, the CDR3 is TGTGCCAGCAGCCAAGAGGGTATAGGCCAGCCCCAGCATTTT. The V gene is TRBV3-1 (or the pseudogene TRBV3-2), the J gene TRBJ1-5; no definite D call. With 0 bases removed from V and 7 bases from J, the gap between germline ends came to 10 bases. Germline V lookup: CDR1 LGHDT, CDR2 YNNKEL (reference sequence). The CDR3 has 14 residues.